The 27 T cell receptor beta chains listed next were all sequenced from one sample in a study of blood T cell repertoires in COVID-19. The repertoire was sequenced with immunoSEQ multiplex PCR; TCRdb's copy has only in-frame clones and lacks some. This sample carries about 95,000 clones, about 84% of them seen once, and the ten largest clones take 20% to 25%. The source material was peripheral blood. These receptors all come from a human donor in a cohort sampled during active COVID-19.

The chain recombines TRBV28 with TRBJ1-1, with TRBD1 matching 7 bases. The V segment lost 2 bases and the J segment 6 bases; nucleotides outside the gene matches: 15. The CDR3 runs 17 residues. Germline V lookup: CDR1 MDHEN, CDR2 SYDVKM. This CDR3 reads CASSLDRALTRNAEAFF. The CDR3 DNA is TGTGCCAGCAGTTTAGACAGGGCTTTGACGCGAAACGCTGAAGCTTTCTTT.

The CDR3 region has the DNA TGTGCCAGCAGTGAGGCCAGGGGGCGAAACTACGAGCAGTACTTC. This sequence encodes CASSEARGRNYEQYF. This sequence joins TRBV28 and TRBJ2-7; 8 nucleotides line up with TRBD1. CDR1 and CDR2 from the germline V gene are MDHEN and SYDVKM. The CDR3 has 15 amino acids. Trimming removed 5 bases from V and 3 bases from J; junction bases left unmatched: 9.

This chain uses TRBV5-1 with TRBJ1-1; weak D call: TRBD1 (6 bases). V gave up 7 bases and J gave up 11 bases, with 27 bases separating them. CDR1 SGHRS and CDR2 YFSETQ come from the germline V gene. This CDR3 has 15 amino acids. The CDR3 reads CASAWGTSQGRRAFF. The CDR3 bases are TGCGCCAGCGCATGGGGCACCTCACAGGGTAGAAGGGCTTTCTTT. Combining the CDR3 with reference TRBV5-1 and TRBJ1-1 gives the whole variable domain KAGVTQTPRYLIKTRGQQVTLSCSPISGHRSVSWYQQTPGQGLQFLFEYFSETQRNKGNFPGRFSGRQFSNSRSEMNVSTLELGDSALYLCASAWGTSQGRRAFFGQGTRLTVV.

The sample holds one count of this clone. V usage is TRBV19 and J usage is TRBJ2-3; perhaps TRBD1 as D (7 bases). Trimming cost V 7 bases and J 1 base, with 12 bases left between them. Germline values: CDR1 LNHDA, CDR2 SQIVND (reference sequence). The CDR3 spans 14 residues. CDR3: CASKSRGGTDTQYF. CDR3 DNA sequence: TGTGCCAGTAAAAGCAGGGGGGGCACAGATACGCAGTATTTT.

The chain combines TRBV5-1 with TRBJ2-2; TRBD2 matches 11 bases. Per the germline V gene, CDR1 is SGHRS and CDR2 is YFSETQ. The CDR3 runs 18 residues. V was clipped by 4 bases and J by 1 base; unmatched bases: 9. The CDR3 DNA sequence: TGCGCCAGCAGCCGCAGAATAGCGGGAGGGCTGAACACCGGGGAGCTGTTTTTT. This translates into CASSRRIAGGLNTGELFF. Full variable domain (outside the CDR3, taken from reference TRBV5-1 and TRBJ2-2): KAGVTQTPRYLIKTRGQQVTLSCSPISGHRSVSWYQQTPGQGLQFLFEYFSETQRNKGNFPGRFSGRQFSNSRSEMNVSTLELGDSALYLCASSRRIAGGLNTGELFFGEGSRLTVL.

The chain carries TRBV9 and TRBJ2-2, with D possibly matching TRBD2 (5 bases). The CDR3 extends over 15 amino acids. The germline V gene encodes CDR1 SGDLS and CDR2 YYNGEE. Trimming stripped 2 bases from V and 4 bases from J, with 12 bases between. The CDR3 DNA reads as TGTGCCAGCAGCGTTTTCGGGGTCATCACCGGGGAGCTGTTTTTT. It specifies CASSVFGVITGELFF.

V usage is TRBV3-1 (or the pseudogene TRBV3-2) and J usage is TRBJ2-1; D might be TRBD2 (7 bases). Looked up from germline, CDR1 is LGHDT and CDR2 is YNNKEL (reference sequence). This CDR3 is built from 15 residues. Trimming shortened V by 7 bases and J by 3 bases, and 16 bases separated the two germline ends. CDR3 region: CASTLGGPVYNEQFF. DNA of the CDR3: TGTGCCAGCACCCTGGGGGGGCCCGTCTACAATGAGCAGTTCTTC.

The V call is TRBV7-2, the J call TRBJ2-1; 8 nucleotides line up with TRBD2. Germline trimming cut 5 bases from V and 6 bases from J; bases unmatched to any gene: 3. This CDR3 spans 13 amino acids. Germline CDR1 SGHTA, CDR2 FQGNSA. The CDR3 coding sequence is TGTGCCAGCAGCAGCGGACTAGCCAATGAGCAGTTCTTC. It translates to CASSSGLANEQFF.

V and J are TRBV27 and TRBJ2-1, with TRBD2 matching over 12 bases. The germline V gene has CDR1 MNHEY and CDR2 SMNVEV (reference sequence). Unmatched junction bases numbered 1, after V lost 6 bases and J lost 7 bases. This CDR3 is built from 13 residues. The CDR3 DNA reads TGTGCCAGCAGGACTAGCGGGAGTAATGAGCAGTTCTTC. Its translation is CASRTSGSNEQFF.

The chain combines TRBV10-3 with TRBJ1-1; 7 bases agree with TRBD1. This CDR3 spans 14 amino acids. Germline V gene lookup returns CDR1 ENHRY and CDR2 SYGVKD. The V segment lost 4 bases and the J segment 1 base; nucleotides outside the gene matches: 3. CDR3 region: CAISGGQTNTEAFF. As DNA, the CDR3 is TGTGCCATCAGTGGGGGACAGACGAACACTGAAGCTTTCTTT.

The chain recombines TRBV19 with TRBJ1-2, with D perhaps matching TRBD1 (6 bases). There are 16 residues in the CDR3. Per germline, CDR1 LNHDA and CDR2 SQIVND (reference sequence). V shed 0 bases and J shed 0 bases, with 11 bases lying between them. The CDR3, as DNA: TGTGCCAGTAGTATAGAGGGGGCCAAAGCTAACTATGGCTACACCTTC. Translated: CASSIEGAKANYGYTF. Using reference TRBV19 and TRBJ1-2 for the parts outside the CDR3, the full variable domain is DGGITQSPKYLFRKEGQNVTLSCEQNLNHDAMYWYRQDPGQGLRLIYYSQIVNDFQKGDIAEGYSVSREKKESFPLTVTSAQKNPTAFYLCASSIEGAKANYGYTFGSGTRLTVV.

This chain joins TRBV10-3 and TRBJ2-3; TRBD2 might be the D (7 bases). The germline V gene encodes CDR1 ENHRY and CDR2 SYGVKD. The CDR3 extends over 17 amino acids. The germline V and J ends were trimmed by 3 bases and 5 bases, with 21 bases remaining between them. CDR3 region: CAISDSKRGGLKDTQYF. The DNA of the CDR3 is TGTGCCATCAGTGATTCAAAGAGGGGGGGCTTAAAAGATACGCAGTATTTT.

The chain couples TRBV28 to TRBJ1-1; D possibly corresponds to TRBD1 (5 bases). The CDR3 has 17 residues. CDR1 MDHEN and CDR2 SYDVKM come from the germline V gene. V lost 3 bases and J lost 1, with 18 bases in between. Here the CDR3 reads CASSFNWAEQENTEAFF. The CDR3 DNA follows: TGTGCCAGCAGTTTTAATTGGGCAGAACAGGAGAACACTGAAGCTTTCTTT.

Here the CDR3 reads CASSSGQRSYGYTF. The CDR3 nucleotides read TGTGCCAGCAGTTCTGGACAGCGGAGTTATGGCTACACCTTC. The chain links TRBV27 to TRBJ1-2; possible D gene TRBD1, 6 bases. CDR1 is MNHEY and CDR2 is SMNVEV in the germline V gene (reference sequence). V was trimmed by 4 bases and J by 5 bases, leaving 14 bases between them. This CDR3 region has 14 residues.

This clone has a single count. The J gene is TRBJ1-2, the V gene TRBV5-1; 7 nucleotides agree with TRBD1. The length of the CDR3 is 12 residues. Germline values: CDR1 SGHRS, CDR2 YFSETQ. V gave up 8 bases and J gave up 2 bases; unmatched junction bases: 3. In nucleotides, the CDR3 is TGCGCCAGTACGGGACAGAACTATGGCTACACCTTC. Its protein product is CASTGQNYGYTF.

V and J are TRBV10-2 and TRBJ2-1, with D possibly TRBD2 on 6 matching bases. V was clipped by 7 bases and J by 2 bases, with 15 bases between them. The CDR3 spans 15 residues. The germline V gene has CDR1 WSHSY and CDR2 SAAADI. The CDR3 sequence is CASNIGPGAYNEQFF. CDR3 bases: TGCGCCAGCAACATAGGCCCGGGGGCCTACAATGAGCAGTTCTTC.

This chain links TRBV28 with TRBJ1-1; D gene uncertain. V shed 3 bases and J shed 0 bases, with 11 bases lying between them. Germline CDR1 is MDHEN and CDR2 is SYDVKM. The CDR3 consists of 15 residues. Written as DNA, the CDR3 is TGTGCCAGCAGTTTCGGGAAGGGCTTGAACACTGAAGCTTTCTTT. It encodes CASSFGKGLNTEAFF.

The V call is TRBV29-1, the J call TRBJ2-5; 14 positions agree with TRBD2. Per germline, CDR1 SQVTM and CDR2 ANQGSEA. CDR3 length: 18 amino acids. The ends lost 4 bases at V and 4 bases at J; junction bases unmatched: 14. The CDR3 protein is CSVGGPPGLAGGGETQYF. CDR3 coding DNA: TGCAGCGTTGGGGGGCCCCCCGGACTAGCGGGAGGAGGAGAGACCCAGTACTTC. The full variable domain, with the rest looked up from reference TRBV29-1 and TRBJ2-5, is SAVISQKPSRDICQRGTSLTIQCQVDSQVTMMFWYRQQPGQSLTLIATANQGSEATYESGFVIDKFPISRPNLTFSTLTVSNMSPEDSSIYLCSVGGPPGLAGGGETQYFGPGTRLLVL.

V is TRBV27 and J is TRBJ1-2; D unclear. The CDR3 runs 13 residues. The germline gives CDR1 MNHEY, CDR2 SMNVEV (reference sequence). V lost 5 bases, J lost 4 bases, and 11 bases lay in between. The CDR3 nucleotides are TGTGCCAGCAGTCCAGCTGACACCTATGGCTACACCTTC. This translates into CASSPADTYGYTF.

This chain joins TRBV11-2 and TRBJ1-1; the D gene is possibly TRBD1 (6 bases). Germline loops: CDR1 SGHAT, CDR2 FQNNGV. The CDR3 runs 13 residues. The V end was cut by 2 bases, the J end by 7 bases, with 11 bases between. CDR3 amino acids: CASSLWQGNEAFF. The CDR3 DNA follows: TGTGCCAGCAGCTTATGGCAGGGGAATGAAGCTTTCTTT.

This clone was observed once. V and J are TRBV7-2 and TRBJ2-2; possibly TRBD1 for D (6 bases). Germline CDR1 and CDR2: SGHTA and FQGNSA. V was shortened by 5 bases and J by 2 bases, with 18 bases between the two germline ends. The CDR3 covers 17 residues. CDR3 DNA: TGTGCCAGCAGCCTAAGGACAGCAACCCTAAACACCGGGGAGCTGTTTTTT. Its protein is CASSLRTATLNTGELFF.

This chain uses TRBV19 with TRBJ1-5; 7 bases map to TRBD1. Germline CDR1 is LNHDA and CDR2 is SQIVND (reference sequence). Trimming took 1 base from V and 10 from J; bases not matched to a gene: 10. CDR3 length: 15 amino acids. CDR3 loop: CASSIGGRGNKPQHF. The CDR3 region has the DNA TGTGCCAGTAGTATAGGGGGCAGGGGGAACAAACCCCAGCATTTT.

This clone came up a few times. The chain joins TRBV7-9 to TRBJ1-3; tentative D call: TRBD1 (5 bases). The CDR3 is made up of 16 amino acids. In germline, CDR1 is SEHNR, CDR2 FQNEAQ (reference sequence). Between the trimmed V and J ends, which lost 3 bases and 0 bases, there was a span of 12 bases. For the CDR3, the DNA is TGTGCCAGCAGCTTCCGACAGCCGGACTCTGGAAACACCATATATTTT. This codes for CASSFRQPDSGNTIYF.

In DNA form, the CDR3 reads TGTGCCAGCAGCCAAGATCCGGGAGGACTAGCGGGGGCGCGGAGGGAGACCCAGTACTTC. The encoded protein is CASSQDPGGLAGARRETQYF. The chain recombines TRBV4-2 with TRBJ2-5; 13 bases agree with TRBD2. This CDR3 is built from 20 residues. Losses at the gene ends were 0 bases for V and 5 bases for J; bases not matched to a gene: 15. CDR1 is LGHNA, CDR2 YNFKEQ, per germline.

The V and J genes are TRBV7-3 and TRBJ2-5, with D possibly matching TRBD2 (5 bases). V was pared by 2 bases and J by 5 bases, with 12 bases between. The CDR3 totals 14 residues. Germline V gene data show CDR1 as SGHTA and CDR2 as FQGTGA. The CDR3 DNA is TGTGCCAGCAGCTTAGGATCCACGGGGGAGACCCAGTACTTC. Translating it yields CASSLGSTGETQYF.

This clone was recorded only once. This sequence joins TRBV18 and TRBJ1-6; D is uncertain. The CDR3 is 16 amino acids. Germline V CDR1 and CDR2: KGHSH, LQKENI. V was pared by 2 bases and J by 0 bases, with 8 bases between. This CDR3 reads CASSPGPSSYNSPLHF. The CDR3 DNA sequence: TGTGCCAGCTCACCAGGGCCGAGCTCCTATAATTCACCCCTCCACTTT. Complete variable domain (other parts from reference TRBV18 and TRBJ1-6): NAGVMQNPRHLVRRRGQEARLRCSPMKGHSHVYWYRQLPEEGLKFMVYLQKENIIDESGMPKERFSAEFPKEGPSILRIQQVVRGDSAAYFCASSPGPSSYNSPLHFGNGTRLTVT.

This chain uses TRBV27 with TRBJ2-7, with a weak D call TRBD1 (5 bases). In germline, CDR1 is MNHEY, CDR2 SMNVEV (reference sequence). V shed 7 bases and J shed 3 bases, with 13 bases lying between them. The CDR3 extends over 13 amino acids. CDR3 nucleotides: TGTGCCAGCACCGACGGACACGTCTACGAGCAGTACTTC. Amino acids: CASTDGHVYEQYF.